These T cell receptor beta chains were read from a single sample in a study of control samples from healthy donors and cancer patients. The protocol was immunoSEQ multiplex PCR, while the TCRdb copy is restricted to in-frame clones and leaves out a portion. The sample carries just under 150,000 clones, approximately 92% recorded once. The sample taken for sequencing was blood. The source is a young man in good health. Each CDR3 is given without its conserved first and last residue. D genes are given only for firm matches.

TRBV11-3	NA	ASSSVRQPRNTEAF
TRBV6-5	TRBD2	ASGASGGSTDTQY
TRBV6-4	TRBD2	ASSDGLAGGPDTQY
TRBV21-1	NA	ASSPTLPSASFSGANVLT
TRBV2	NA	ASDGQTNEQF
TRBV7-3	NA	ASSKGLYGEAF
TRBV5-6	TRBD1	ASSLRTGTGALDTQY
TRBV19	TRBD1	ASSIGTGGTDTQY
TRBV2	NA	ASISDGAEQY
TRBV19	TRBD2	ASSILAGGENEQF
TRBV12-3/TRBV12-4	NA	ASGIGQGSYT
TRBV19	NA	ASSLGGDRNQPQH
TRBV7-6	NA	ASSLTGSGYT
TRBV6-5	TRBD1	ARPTGGFCQPQH
TRBV9	TRBD1	ASSLQGIDGYT
TRBV19	TRBD1	ASKVGDRAYYEQY